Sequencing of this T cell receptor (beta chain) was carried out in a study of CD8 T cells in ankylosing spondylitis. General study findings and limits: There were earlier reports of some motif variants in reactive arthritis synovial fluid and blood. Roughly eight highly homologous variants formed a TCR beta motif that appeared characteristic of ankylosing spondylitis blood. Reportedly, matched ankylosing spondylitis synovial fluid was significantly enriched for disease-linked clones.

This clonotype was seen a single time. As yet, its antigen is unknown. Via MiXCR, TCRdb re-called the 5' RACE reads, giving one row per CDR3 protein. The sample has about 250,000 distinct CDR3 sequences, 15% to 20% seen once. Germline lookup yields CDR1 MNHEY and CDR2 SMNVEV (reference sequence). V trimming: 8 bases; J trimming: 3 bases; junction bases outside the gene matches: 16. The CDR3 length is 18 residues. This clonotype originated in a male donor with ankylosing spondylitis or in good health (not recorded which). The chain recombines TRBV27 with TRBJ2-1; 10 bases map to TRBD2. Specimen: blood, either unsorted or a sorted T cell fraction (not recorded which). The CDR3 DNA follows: TGTGCCAGCTTCGGACAGGGCATAGGACTAGCGGACTACAATGAGCAGTTCTTC. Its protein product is CASFGQGIGLADYNEQFF.